The source of this T cell receptor beta chain is a study of T cells in Graves' hyperthyroidism and ophthalmopathy. Amplified TCR beta CDR3 regions derived from RNA transcripts. When the TCR CDR3 underwent first-round RT-PCR, the HTBI primer set was used. TCRdb redid the calling of the multiplex PCR reads with MiXCR, one entry per CDR3 protein. This sample has some 370,000 distinct CDR3 sequences, with more than 13% found just once. Points from the study as a whole: Ophthalmopathy and stable hyperthyroidism were told apart by a 13 V-J model.

For the diagnoses, clinical symptoms, serum thyroxine and TRAb, thyroid ultrasound and orbital computed tomography were used. This clonotype was picked up many times. The antigen remains unidentified. Germline-derived CDR1 and CDR2 are SNHLY and FYNNEI. Trimming removed 3 bases from V and 4 bases from J, with 15 bases in between. The CDR3 runs 15 residues. This TCR was sampled from a man aged 50-59 years with Graves' ophthalmopathy. Sequencing used blood. V is TRBV2 and J is TRBJ2-5; tentative D call: TRBD1 (6 bases). The CDR3 region is CASSELTGTSETQYF. DNA of the CDR3: TGTGCCAGCAGTGAGCTCACAGGGACCTCAGAGACCCAGTACTTC.